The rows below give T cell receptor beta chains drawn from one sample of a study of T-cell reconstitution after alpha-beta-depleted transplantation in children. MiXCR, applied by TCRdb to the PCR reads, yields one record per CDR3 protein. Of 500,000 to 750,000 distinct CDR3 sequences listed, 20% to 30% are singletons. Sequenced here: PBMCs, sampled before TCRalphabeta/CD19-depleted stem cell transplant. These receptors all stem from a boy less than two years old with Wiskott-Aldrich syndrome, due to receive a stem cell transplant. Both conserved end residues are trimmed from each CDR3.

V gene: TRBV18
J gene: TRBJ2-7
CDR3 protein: ASSPFRTAYEQY

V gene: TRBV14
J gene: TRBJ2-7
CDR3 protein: ASSQDPGLLAYEQY

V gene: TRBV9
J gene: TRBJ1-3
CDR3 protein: ASSVVDSGNTIY

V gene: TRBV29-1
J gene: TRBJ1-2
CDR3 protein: SVEEDWGLGGYT

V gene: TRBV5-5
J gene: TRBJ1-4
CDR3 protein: ASSYGQAGATNEKLF

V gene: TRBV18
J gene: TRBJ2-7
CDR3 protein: ASSRTGGSSYEQY

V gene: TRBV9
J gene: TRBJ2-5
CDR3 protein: ASSVGVNQETQY

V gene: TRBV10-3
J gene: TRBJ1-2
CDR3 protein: AISEFNYGYT

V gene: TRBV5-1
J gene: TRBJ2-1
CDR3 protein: ASSPGLARSQAYNEQF

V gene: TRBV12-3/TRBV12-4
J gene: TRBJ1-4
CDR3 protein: ASSPLGTANEKLF

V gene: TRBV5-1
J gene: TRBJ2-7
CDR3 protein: ASSPYKDRGEQY

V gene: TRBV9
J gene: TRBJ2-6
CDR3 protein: ASSVGDWANVLT

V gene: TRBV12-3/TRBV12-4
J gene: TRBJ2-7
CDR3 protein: ASRQGGREQY

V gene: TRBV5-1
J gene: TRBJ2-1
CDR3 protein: ASSLSGHFSYNEQF

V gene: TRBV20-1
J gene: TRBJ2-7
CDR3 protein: SALGTSGATGDEQY

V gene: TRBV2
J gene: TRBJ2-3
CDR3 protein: ASLSGRITDTQY

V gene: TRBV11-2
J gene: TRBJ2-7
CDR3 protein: ASSFGFYEQY

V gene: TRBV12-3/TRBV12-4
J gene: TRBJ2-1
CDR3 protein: ASSLRVKDGEQF

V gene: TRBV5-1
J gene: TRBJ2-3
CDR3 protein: ASSRVAGGTDTQY

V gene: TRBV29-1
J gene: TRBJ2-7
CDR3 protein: SVVLAGGPVYEQY

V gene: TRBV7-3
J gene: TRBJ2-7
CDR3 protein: ASSYGTSGSEQY

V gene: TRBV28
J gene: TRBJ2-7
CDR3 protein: ASSLTGTGTYEQY

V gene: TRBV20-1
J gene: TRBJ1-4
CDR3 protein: SAPDGGQELF

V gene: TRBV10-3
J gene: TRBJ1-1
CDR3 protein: AITATGDTEAF

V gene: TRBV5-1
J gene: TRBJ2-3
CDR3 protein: ASSFTGTGEADTQY

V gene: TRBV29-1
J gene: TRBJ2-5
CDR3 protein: SVGSASQETQY

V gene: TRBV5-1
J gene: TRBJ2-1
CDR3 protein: ASSLGQRGNEQF

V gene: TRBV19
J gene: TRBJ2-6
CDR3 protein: ASSIWQGPGANVLT

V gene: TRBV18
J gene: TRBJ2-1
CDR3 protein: ASSPSGFGSYNEQF

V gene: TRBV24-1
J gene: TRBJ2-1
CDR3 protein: ATSASGRVYNEQF

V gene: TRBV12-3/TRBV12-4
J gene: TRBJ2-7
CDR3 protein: ASSADRGIFYEQY

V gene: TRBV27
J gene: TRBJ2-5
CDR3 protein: ASSSLGRETQY

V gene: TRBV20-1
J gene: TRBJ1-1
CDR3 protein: SASFFQGSTEAF

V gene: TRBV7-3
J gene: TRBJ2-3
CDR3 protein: ASSLIAGNTQY

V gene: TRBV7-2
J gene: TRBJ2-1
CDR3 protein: ASSLEVAGAGEQF

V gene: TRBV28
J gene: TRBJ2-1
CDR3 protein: ASRGTYNEQF

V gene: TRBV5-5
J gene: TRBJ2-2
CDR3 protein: ASSFLGTNTGELF

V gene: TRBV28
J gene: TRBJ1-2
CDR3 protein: ASTSIAGLYGYT

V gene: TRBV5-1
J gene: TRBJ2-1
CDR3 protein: ASSLGEGRLYEQF

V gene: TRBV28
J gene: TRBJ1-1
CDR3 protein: ASSLRDPNTEAF

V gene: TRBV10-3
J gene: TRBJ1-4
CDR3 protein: AISEGEFN

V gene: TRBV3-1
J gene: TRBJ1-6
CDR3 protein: ASSQYRGSPLH

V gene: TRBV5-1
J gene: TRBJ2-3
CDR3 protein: ASSLGLPNTDTQY

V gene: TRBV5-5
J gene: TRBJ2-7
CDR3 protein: ASSEPGQGAYEQY

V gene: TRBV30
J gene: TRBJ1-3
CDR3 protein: AWSVLDRHSGNTIY

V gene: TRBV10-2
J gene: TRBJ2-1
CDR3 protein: ASTRGTYNEQF

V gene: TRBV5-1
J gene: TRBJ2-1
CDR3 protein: ASSLNSGTSGYNEQF